The sequence of this TCR beta chain was determined in a study of tumor and adjacent non-tumor tissue in lung cancer. Study context: The cohort had 12 adenocarcinoma, a couple of squamous cell and 1 small cell patients. Aged about 31 to 80 years, patients included roughly 10 men and a few women with stage I to III disease.

For this clonotype: The antigen remains unidentified. No conserved phenylalanine or tryptophan is present at the end of the CDR3, so a read error is the likely explanation.

General study results and limits: Top 100 clones took a larger repertoire share in normal lung. TCR diversity was significantly greater in tumor than normal lung tissue.

The library came from three nested PCR rounds adapted from ARM-PCR protocols. MiXCR, applied by TCRdb to the multiplex PCR reads, yields one record per CDR3 protein. The sample has about 200,000 distinct CDR3 sequences; 70% to 75% are singletons. This sample's RNA came from whole unsorted tissue. The ends were cut back, 6 bases at V and 2 bases at J, with 11 bases in the middle. Germline lookup yields CDR1 MNHNS and CDR2 SASEGT. The CDR3 contains 14 residues. This chain connects TRBV6-1 to TRBJ1-5; D is uncertain. This TCR was sampled from a man in his fifties or sixties with non-small cell lung cancer. Material for sequencing was lung tumor tissue. CDR3 amino acids: CASSEGSGNQPQHL. The CDR3 nucleotides are TGTGCCAGCAGCGAGGGTTCTGGCAATCAGCCCCAGCATCTT.